A single sample gave rise to the 30 T cell receptor beta chains below, sequenced in a study of cytomegalovirus exposure and HLA in healthy donors. Libraries were prepared by immunoSEQ multiplex PCR; TCRdb keeps only in-frame clonotypes and omits some of them. Among roughly 140,000 clones listed, approximately 91% were seen once. Sequencing was done on a sample of PBMCs. The receptors come from a man aged 18 to 35 in good health and CMV-seronegative.

The J gene is TRBJ1-5, the V gene TRBV30; D uncertain. CDR3 length: 13 amino acids. Trimming shortened V by 3 bases and J by 0 bases, and 6 bases separated the two germline ends. Germline V CDR1 and CDR2: GTSNPN, SVGIG (reference sequence). DNA for the CDR3: TGTGCCTGGAGCCCAGGTAGCAATCAGCCCCAGCATTTT. Its protein product is CAWSPGSNQPQHF.

The count of this clone is one. As DNA, the CDR3 is TGTGCCATCAGTGAGCCTCCCTCGGGCTACACCTTC. Its protein product is CAISEPPSGYTF. The rearrangement links TRBV10-3 to TRBJ1-2; D is unresolved. The length of the CDR3 is 12 residues. V was shortened by 2 bases and J by 8 bases, with 9 bases between the two germline ends. Germline-derived CDR1 and CDR2 are ENHRY and SYGVKD.

This clone was observed once. The chain uses TRBV7-6 and TRBJ2-1; D is unclear. CDR3 length: 17 residues. Between the trimmed V and J ends, which lost 0 bases and 4 bases, there was a span of 16 bases. CDR1 is SGHVS and CDR2 is FNYEAQ in the germline V gene. The CDR3 here is CASSLAPVRNSYNEQFF. Written as DNA, the CDR3 is TGTGCCAGCAGCTTAGCGCCGGTACGAAATTCTTACAATGAGCAGTTCTTC.

A single count supports this clone. This chain links TRBV5-1 with TRBJ2-1; 9 bases match TRBD1. Germline CDR1 SGHRS, CDR2 YFSETQ. J gave up 6 bases and V 4 bases, and 5 bases lay outside the gene matches. This CDR3 has 14 residues. CDR3 nucleotides: TGCGCCAGCAGCCCAGGACAGGGGCTCAATGAGCAGTTCTTC. Translating gives CASSPGQGLNEQFF.

The V and J genes are TRBV5-1 and TRBJ2-1, with TRBD2 matching over 10 bases. The germline V gene has CDR1 SGHRS and CDR2 YFSETQ. V dropped 4 bases and J dropped 8; count of bases not matched to a gene: 12. The CDR3 contains 16 residues. CDR3 sequence: CASSHPLAGVADEQFF. The CDR3 nucleotides read TGCGCCAGCAGCCACCCCCTAGCGGGGGTTGCCGATGAGCAGTTCTTC.

The chain joins TRBV5-4 to TRBJ2-2, with D possibly being TRBD2 (6 bases). Germline V gene data show CDR1 as SGHNT and CDR2 as YYREEE (reference sequence). Trimming stripped 4 bases from V and 5 bases from J, with 15 bases between. The CDR3 has 15 residues. CDR3 protein: CASSPEAGRTGELFF. The CDR3 DNA follows: TGTGCCAGCAGCCCCGAAGCAGGGAGGACCGGGGAGCTGTTTTTT.

This clone appeared once. The chain carries TRBV21-1 and TRBJ1-1; the table's D gene call, TRBD1, was not cross checked with the DNA. TRBV21-1 is shown as a pseudogene. This CDR3 comprises 18 residues. The DNA for the CDR3 is TGTGCCAGCAGCAAAGGAGGGGTACAGGGGGCAATGGACACTGAAGCTTTCTTT. Translated, it gives CASSKGGVQGAMDTEAFF.

The chain carries TRBV6-5 and TRBJ2-7; D may be TRBD1 (5 bases). CDR3 length equals 12 residues. With 7 bases removed from V and 0 bases from J, the gap between germline ends came to 7 bases. Germline assignment: CDR1 MNHEY and CDR2 SVGAGI. The CDR3 region has the DNA TGTGCCAGCATTGGACACTCCTACGAGCAGTACTTC. Translated, it gives CASIGHSYEQYF.

The V call is TRBV18, the J call TRBJ2-7, with 11 positions matching TRBD1. V trimming: 3 bases; J trimming: 0 bases; junction bases outside the gene matches: 10. Germline V gene lookup returns CDR1 KGHSH and CDR2 LQKENI. This CDR3 is built from 18 residues. CDR3 bases: TGTGCCAGCTCACCCATGTTGACCGGGACAGGGGGCTCCTACGAGCAGTACTTC. Its translation: CASSPMLTGTGGSYEQYF. Full variable domain (rest looked up from reference TRBV18 and TRBJ2-7): NAGVMQNPRHLVRRRGQEARLRCSPMKGHSHVYWYRQLPEEGLKFMVYLQKENIIDESGMPKERFSAEFPKEGPSILRIQQVVRGDSAAYFCASSPMLTGTGGSYEQYFGPGTRLTVT.

This chain joins TRBV6-6 and TRBJ2-7; D is unclear. The CDR3 runs 15 residues. V gave up 0 bases and J gave up 2 bases, with 11 bases separating them. Germline loops: CDR1 MNHNY, CDR2 SVGAGI (reference sequence). CDR3 residues: CASSYSGVPTYEQYV. DNA of the CDR3: TGTGCCAGCAGTTACTCTGGAGTCCCAACCTACGAGCAGTACGTC.

V gene TRBV5-6 combines with J gene TRBJ1-5, with D possibly matching TRBD1 (5 bases). Trimming took 4 bases from V and 3 from J, leaving 20 bases between them. This CDR3 is 17 amino acids long. Germline CDR1 reads SGHDT; CDR2 reads YYEEEE. The DNA for the CDR3 is TGTGCCAGCAGCCTCCGACATTTAGGGGTTGACAATCAGCCCCAGCATTTT. Its protein is CASSLRHLGVDNQPQHF. Looking up the rest from reference TRBV5-6 and TRBJ1-5 gives the full variable domain: DAGVTQSPTHLIKTRGQQVTLRCSPKSGHDTVSWYQQALGQGPQFIFQYYEEEERQRGNFPDRFSGHQFPNYSSELNVNALLLGDSALYLCASSLRHLGVDNQPQHFGDGTRLSIL.

This chain uses TRBV27 with TRBJ2-2; D might be TRBD2 (5 bases). The CDR3 extends over 15 amino acids. V was trimmed by 3 bases and J by 5 bases, leaving 13 bases between them. The V gene's germline CDR1 is MNHEY and CDR2 SMNVEV (reference sequence). CDR3 region: CASSFSGVWTGELFF. The DNA of the CDR3 is TGTGCCAGCAGTTTTTCCGGGGTATGGACCGGGGAGCTGTTTTTT.

This CDR3 reads CASSGGSGLSYEQYV. The CDR3 DNA follows: TGCGCCAGCAGTGGGGGTAGCGGGCTGTCCTACGAGCAGTACGTC. The gene calls are TRBV10-2 and TRBJ2-7, with 7 nucleotides matching TRBD2. Trimming at V came to 4 bases and at J to 1 base, leaving 7 bases not matched to a gene. The germline V gene encodes CDR1 WSHSY and CDR2 SAAADI. This CDR3 spans 15 amino acids.

V is TRBV9 and J is TRBJ2-3, with 8 bases matching TRBD2. This CDR3 contains 17 residues. Germline V gene data show CDR1 as SGDLS and CDR2 as YYNGEE. The trim removed 4 bases at V and 2 bases at J, leaving 12 bases unmatched. CDR3 residues: CASSQGSLAGHTDTQYF. DNA for the CDR3: TGTGCCAGCAGCCAAGGGTCCTTAGCGGGACACACAGATACGCAGTATTTT.

V and J are TRBV27 and TRBJ1-1; weak D call: TRBD1 (6 bases). The CDR3 runs to 15 residues. Germline V gene data show CDR1 as MNHEY and CDR2 as SMNVEV (reference sequence). V lost 5 bases and J lost 3, with 16 bases in between. The DNA of the CDR3 is TGTGCCAGCAGTACCCACAGGGACCATCACACTGAAGCTTTCTTT. The encoded protein is CASSTHRDHHTEAFF.

This chain connects TRBV6-5 to TRBJ2-2; D might be TRBD2 (6 bases). The CDR3 is 15 residues long. V was trimmed by 7 bases and J by 1 base, leaving 13 bases between them. The V gene's germline CDR1 is MNHEY and CDR2 SVGAGI. The CDR3 region is CASTVEGWNTGELFF. The CDR3 DNA reads as TGTGCCAGCACCGTGGAGGGATGGAACACCGGGGAGCTGTTTTTT.

The genes are TRBV5-1 and TRBJ2-5, with D maybe TRBD1 (7 bases). CDR1 and CDR2 (germline): SGHRS, YFSETQ. The CDR3 is made up of 16 amino acids. Trimming removed 4 bases at V and 4 bases at J, with 20 bases between. The CDR3 is CASSAGQTYRGETQYF. CDR3 DNA sequence: TGCGCCAGCAGCGCGGGACAGACCTACCGAGGAGAGACCCAGTACTTC.

This clone showed up just a few times. In DNA form, the CDR3 reads TGTGCCAGCAGCAAACGACTAGCGGGAGGCGAGCAGTACGTC. It is translated as CASSKRLAGGEQYV. The chain employs TRBV21-1 and TRBJ2-7; the DNA was not compared with TRBD2, the D call given in the table. TRBV21-1 is a pseudogene. The CDR3 is 14 residues long.

This sequence joins TRBV15 and TRBJ1-2; 7 positions agree with TRBD1. The CDR3 sequence is 15 residues long. V lost 4 bases and J lost 2; bases outside the gene matches: 7. CDR1 is LNHNV and CDR2 is YYDKDF in the germline V gene (reference sequence). CDR3 sequence reads: CATSTPGTVNYGYTF. The DNA for the CDR3 is TGTGCCACCAGCACCCCGGGGACAGTGAACTATGGCTACACCTTC. Complete variable domain (other parts from reference TRBV15 and TRBJ1-2): DAMVIQNPRYQVTQFGKPVTLSCSQTLNHNVMYWYQQKSSQAPKLLFHYYDKDFNNEADTPDNFQSRRPNTSFCFLDIRSPGLGDTAMYLCATSTPGTVNYGYTFGSGTRLTVV.

This rearrangement joins TRBV11-3 to TRBJ1-1; D perhaps matches TRBD1 (6 bases). Germline assignment: CDR1 SGHNT and CDR2 YENEEA. The CDR3 contains 15 residues. Trimming left V 5 bases short and J 2 bases short, with 15 bases between. The CDR3 DNA reads TGTGCCAGCAGCCAACCCACAGGGCCCAACACTGAAGCTTTCTTT. Amino acids: CASSQPTGPNTEAFF.

The V gene is TRBV9, the J gene TRBJ2-2; TRBD1 aligns across 7 bases. With V trimmed by 4 bases and J by 4 bases, 7 bases remained unmatched. Germline V gives CDR1 SGDLS, CDR2 YYNGEE. This CDR3 contains 15 residues. The CDR3 protein is CASSLMTGLTGELFF. The DNA for the CDR3 is TGTGCCAGCAGCTTAATGACAGGGCTCACCGGGGAGCTGTTTTTT.

This rearrangement joins TRBV30 to TRBJ1-5; tentatively, D is TRBD1 (6 bases). The V gene lost 3 bases and the J gene lost 4 bases, with 19 bases spanning the gap. In germline, CDR1 is GTSNPN, CDR2 SVGIG (reference sequence). CDR3 length: 16 amino acids. The CDR3 is CAWRVRGQSANQPQHF. CDR3 coding DNA: TGTGCCTGGAGGGTAAGAGGACAGTCGGCTAATCAGCCCCAGCATTTT.

V and J are TRBV6-5 and TRBJ1-2; 12 bases line up with TRBD1. CDR3 length: 16 residues. V shed 0 bases and J 4 bases; nucleotides not matched to a gene: 3. Per the germline V gene, CDR1 is MNHEY and CDR2 is SVGAGI. The CDR3 sequence is CASSYSGTGGGYGYTF. The CDR3 region has the DNA TGTGCCAGCAGTTACTCCGGGACAGGGGGCGGCTATGGCTACACCTTC.

The J gene is TRBJ1-2, the V gene TRBV9; 8 bases agree with TRBD1. CDR3 size: 13 residues. After removal of 6 bases from V and 7 bases from J, the junction contained 8 bases not matched to a gene. CDR1 is SGDLS and CDR2 is YYNGEE in the germline V gene. The CDR3, as DNA: TGTGCCAGCAACCTACAGGGGGGAGGTGGCTACACCTTC. This translates into CASNLQGGGGYTF.

The rearrangement uses TRBV29-1 and TRBJ2-7; D uncertain. The CDR3 runs 14 residues. The germline CDR1 and CDR2 sequences are SQVTM and ANQGSEA. V lost 4 bases to trimming and J lost 8 bases, with 21 bases between them. CDR3 loop: CSVVVRVSADQQYF. CDR3 DNA: TGCAGCGTTGTTGTCCGGGTCTCGGCGGATCAGCAGTACTTC.

The chain is built from TRBV19 and TRBJ1-2; 7 bases align to TRBD1. The junction had 5 bases not matched to a gene; V was cut back by 5 bases and J by 2 bases. CDR1 and CDR2 (germline): LNHDA, SQIVND (reference sequence). The CDR3 runs to 14 residues. The CDR3 DNA reads TGTGCCAGTAGTGCGGCAGGGGGGAACTATGGCTACACCTTC. Amino acid sequence: CASSAAGGNYGYTF.

The V gene is TRBV30, the J gene TRBJ2-2, with 7 nucleotides matching TRBD2. This CDR3 region has 18 residues. After removal of 0 bases from V and 1 base from J, the junction contained 11 bases not matched to a gene. Per the germline V gene, CDR1 is GTSNPN and CDR2 is SVGIG (reference sequence). The CDR3 loop reads CAWSVVFGRGRNTGELFF. In DNA form, the CDR3 reads TGTGCCTGGAGTGTAGTTTTTGGGAGGGGCCGGAACACCGGGGAGCTGTTTTTT.

The DNA of the CDR3 is TGTGCCAGCAGTGACGTCGCCCTGGGAGGCTATGGCTACACCTTC. It yields the protein CASSDVALGGYGYTF. The V call is TRBV2, the J call TRBJ1-2, with no clear D. V was trimmed by 3 bases and J by 4 bases, leaving 15 bases between them. The CDR3 spans 15 residues. CDR1 is SNHLY, CDR2 FYNNEI, per germline.

The chain joins TRBV29-1 to TRBJ2-7; TRBD1 agrees at 7 bases. In germline, CDR1 is SQVTM, CDR2 ANQGSEA. Unmatched junction bases numbered 5, after V lost 5 bases and J lost 1 base. This CDR3 is built from 13 residues. DNA of the CDR3: TGCAGCGTTTCCGACAGGGATTCCTACGAGCAGTACTTC. Encoded protein: CSVSDRDSYEQYF.

This clone appeared a single time. The V gene is TRBV6-6, the J gene TRBJ1-2; TRBD1 aligns across 9 bases. The CDR3 contains 15 residues. The V gene end was trimmed by 6 bases and the J gene end by 3 bases; junction bases not matched to a gene: 8. The germline V gene has CDR1 MNHNY and CDR2 SVGAGI (reference sequence). CDR3 sequence: CASSPGQGKDYGYTF. Written as DNA, the CDR3 is TGTGCCAGCAGCCCTGGACAGGGGAAGGACTATGGCTACACCTTC.